The T cell receptor (beta chain) under discussion was sequenced for a study of PD-1 blockade in classical Hodgkin lymphoma. Some clones are missing from TCRdb's copy, which holds only in-frame ones; the method was immunoSEQ multiplex PCR. Seen here are roughly 29,000 clones, 70% to 80% observed once, and the top ten hold around 0.6%. As for time point: cycle 4 day 1 (C4D1), after around six weeks of nivolumab. Every patient relapsed after autologous stem cell transplantation, and brentuximab vedotin exposure varied. Magnetic negative selection purified CD4+ T cells from thawed PBMCs. The CDR3 is 15 amino acids. Looked up from germline, CDR1 is SGHNT and CDR2 is YYREEE (reference sequence). The V and J ends lost 7 bases and 7 bases, in that order; junction bases with no gene match: 5.

The sample consisted of CD4+ T cells from blood, taken before the fourth cycle of nivolumab. This chain joins TRBV5-4 and TRBJ2-4, with 16 bases identical to TRBD2. This sequence originates from a human donor with classical Hodgkin lymphoma. CDR3 nucleotides: TGTGCCAGCTCCCCGGGACTAGCGGGGGGGAACATTCAGTACTTC. Translation: CASSPGLAGGNIQYF.